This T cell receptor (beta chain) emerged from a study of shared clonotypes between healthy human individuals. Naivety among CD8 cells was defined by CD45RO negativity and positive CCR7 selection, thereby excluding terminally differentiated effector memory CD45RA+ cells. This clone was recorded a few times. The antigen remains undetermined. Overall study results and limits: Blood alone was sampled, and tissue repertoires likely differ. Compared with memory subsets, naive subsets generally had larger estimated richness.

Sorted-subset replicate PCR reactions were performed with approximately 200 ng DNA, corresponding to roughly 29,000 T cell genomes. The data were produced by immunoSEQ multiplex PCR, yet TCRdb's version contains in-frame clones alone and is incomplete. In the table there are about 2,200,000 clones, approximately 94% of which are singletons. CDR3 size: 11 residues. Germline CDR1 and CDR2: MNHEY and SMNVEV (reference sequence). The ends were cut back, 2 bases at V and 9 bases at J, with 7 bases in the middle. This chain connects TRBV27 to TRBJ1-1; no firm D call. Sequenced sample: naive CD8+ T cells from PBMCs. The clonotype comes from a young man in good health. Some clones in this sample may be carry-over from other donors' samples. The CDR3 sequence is CASSLLGKAFF. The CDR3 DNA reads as TGTGCCAGCAGTTTACTGGGTAAAGCTTTCTTT.